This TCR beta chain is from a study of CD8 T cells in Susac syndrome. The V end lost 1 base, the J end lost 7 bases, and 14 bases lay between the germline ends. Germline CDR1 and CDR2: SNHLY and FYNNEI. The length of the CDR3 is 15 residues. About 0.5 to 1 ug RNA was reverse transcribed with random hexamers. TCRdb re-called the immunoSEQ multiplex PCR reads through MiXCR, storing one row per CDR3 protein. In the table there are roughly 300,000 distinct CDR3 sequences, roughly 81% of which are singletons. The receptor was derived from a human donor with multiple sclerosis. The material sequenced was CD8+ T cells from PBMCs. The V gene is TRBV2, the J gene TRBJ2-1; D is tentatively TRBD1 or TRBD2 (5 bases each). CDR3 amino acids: CASSEGTLWGNEQFF. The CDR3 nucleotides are TGTGCCAGCAGTGAAGGGACCCTATGGGGGAATGAGCAGTTCTTC.